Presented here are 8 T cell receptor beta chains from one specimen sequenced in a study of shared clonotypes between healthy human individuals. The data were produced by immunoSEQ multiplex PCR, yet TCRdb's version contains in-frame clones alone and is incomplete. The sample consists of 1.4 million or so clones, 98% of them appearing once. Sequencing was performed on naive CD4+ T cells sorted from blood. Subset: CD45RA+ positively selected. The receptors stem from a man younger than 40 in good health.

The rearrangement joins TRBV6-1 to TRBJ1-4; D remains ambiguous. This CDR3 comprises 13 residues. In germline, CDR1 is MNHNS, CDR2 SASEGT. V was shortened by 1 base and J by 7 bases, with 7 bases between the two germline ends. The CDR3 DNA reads TGTGCCAGCAGTGAAGGAGGGTTTGAAAAACTGTTTTTT. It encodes CASSEGGFEKLFF.

CDR3 sequence (DNA): TGTGCCAGCAGCTCCCAGGGGATGGATGAAAAACTGTTTTTT. It yields the protein CASSSQGMDEKLFF. The J gene is TRBJ1-4, the V gene TRBV5-4; a possible D gene is TRBD1 (6 bases). CDR3 length: 14 residues. Per the germline V gene, CDR1 is SGHNT and CDR2 is YYREEE (reference sequence). The ends were cut back, 3 bases at V and 6 bases at J, with 12 bases in the middle.

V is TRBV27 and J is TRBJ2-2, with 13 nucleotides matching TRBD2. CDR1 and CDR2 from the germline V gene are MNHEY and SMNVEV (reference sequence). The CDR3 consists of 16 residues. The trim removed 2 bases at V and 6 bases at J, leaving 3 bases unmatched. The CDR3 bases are TGTGCCAGCAGTTTAACTAGCGGGAGGGCCCCCGGGGAGCTGTTTTTT. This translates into CASSLTSGRAPGELFF.

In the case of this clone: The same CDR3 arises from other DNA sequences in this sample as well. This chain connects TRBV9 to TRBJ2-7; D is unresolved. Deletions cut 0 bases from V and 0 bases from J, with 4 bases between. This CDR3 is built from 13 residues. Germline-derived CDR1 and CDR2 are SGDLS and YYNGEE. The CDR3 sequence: CASSVGASYEQYF. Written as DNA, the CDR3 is TGTGCCAGCAGCGTAGGGGCCTCCTACGAGCAGTACTTC. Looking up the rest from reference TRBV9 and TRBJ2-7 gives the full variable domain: DSGVTQTPKHLITATGQRVTLRCSPRSGDLSVYWYQQSLDQGLQFLIQYYNGEERAKGNILERFSAQQFPDLHSELNLSSLELGDSALYFCASSVGASYEQYFGPGTRLTVT.

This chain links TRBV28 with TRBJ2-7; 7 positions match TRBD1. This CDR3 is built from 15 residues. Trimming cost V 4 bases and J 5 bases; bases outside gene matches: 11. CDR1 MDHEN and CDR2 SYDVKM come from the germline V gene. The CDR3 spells CASSSVPTGVDEQYF. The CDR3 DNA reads TGTGCCAGCAGTTCCGTCCCCACAGGGGTAGACGAGCAGTACTTC.

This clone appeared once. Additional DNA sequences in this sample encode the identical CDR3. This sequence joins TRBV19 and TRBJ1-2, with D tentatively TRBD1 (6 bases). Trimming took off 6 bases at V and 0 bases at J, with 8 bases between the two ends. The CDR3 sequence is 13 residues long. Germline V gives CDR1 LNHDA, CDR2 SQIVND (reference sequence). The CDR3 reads CASSYRANYGYTF. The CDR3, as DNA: TGTGCCAGTAGCTACAGGGCTAACTATGGCTACACCTTC.

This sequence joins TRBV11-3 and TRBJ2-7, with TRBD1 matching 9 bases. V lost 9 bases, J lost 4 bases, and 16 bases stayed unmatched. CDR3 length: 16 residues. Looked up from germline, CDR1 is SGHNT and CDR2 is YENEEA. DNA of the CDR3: TGTGCCAGTAGCCACCCGGGACAGGGAAACGTGTACGAGCAGTACTTC. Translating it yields CASSHPGQGNVYEQYF.

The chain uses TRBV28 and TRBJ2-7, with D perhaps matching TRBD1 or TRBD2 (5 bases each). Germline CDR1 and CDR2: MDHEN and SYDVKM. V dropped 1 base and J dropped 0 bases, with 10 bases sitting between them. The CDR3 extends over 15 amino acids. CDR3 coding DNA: TGTGCCAGCAGTTTATCGGGACGGAGCTCCTACGAGCAGTACTTC. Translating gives CASSLSGRSSYEQYF.